This TCR beta chain appears in the sequencing data of a study of CD8 T cells in Susac syndrome (dated by TCRdb to about 2019). With respect to the entire study: Repertoire sequencing was used to test whether CD8+ T cell activation and differentiation in Susac syndrome was antigen driven.

A few counts support this clonotype. Its target antigen remains unknown. No base quality values were provided; no much bigger clone lies one nucleotide off. The research as a whole found: The TCR sequencing and HLA analysis was acknowledged to have included a relatively small number of individuals.

Peripheral blood CD8+ and CD4+ T cells from healthy donors, Susac syndrome patients and multiple sclerosis patients were profiled by high-throughput TCR beta sequencing. Treatment-naive patients with stable or active relapsing-remitting disease fulfilling revised McDonald criteria were used as multiple sclerosis controls. Bulk CD8+ and CD4+ T cells were purified by magnetic negative isolation, whereas CD8+ TEMRA cells were enriched by FACS. Blood was collected in EDTA tubes and processed within 24 hours, with PBMCs isolated through density gradient centrifugation. PBMCs intended for TCR sequencing were cryopreserved in liquid nitrogen and thawed later in a water bath at 37 degrees C. A purity of at least 90% was achieved for sorted or isolated CD4+, CD8+ and CD8+ TEMRA cells. Reading from cysteine to phenylalanine, the CDR3 counts 14 amino acids. The entry retains the CDR3 DNA only, 42 bases that are in frame from base 1. A distance of 9 bases separates the germline ends of V and J, which lose 1 base and 2 bases respectively. CDR1 and CDR2 are read off the germline V gene (reference sequence) as SGHNT and YYREEE.

RNA was extracted using the RNeasy kit, and roughly 0.45 to 1 ug of the RNA was reverse transcribed with random hexamers. TCR beta CDR3 regions were amplified with the immunoSEQ multiplex PCR assay covering 54 Vbeta and 13 Jbeta segments. PCR amplification bias was corrected using a synthetic template baseline for primer optimization and computational correction. Concerning the study's data processing: Reads were assigned to V, D and J genes according to IMGT and analyzed in immunoSEQ Analyzer, with only productive sequences retained. Clonality was calculated as one minus the Shannon entropy normalized by log2 of the number of productive unique sequences. Public and private clones were assessed among the 100 most prevalent clones of each patient and control. Clones were defined as Susac-specific if absent from the healthy and MS cohorts, from more than 900 published viral clones and from other ImmuneACCESS disease sequences. Using fastp trimming at Q25 and MiXCR clonotype assembly, TCRdb reanalyzed the public sequencing data and kept in-frame beta chains. Entries that share a CDR3 protein sequence are merged under the most common genes and DNA. For this entry, the V and J calls and clone size follow TCRdb and not the study's own pipeline. This sample has about 150,000 distinct CDR3 sequences in its table, and 85% to 95% of those were observed once. Roughly 0.098% of the sample is in the top ten clones.

The sequencing sample was made of CD4+ T cells from PBMCs. The receptor chain draws on TRBV5-4 and TRBJ1-2, with the D gene call left open. The sequence derives from a human donor with multiple sclerosis. The CDR3 is CASSLLAGNYGYTF. The DNA sequence is as follows: TGTGCCAGCAGCTTGCTTGCAGGCAACTATGGCTACACCTTC.